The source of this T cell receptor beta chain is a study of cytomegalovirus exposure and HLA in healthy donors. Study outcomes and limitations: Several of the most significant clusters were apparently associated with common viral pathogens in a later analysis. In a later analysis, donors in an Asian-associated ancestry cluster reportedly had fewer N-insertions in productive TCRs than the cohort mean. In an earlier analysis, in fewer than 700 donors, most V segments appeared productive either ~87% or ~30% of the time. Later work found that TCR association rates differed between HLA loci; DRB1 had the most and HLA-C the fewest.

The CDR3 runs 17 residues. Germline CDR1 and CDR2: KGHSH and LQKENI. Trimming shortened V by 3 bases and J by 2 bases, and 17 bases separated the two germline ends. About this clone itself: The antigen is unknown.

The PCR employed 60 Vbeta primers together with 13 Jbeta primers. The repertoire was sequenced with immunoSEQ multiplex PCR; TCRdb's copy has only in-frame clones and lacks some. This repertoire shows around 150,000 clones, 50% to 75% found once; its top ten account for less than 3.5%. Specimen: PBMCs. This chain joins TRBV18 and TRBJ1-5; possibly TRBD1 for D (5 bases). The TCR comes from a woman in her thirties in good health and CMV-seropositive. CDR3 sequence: CASSPQRRVGGNQPQHF. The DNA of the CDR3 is TGTGCCAGCTCACCCCAACGCAGGGTTGGGGGCAATCAGCCCCAGCATTTT.